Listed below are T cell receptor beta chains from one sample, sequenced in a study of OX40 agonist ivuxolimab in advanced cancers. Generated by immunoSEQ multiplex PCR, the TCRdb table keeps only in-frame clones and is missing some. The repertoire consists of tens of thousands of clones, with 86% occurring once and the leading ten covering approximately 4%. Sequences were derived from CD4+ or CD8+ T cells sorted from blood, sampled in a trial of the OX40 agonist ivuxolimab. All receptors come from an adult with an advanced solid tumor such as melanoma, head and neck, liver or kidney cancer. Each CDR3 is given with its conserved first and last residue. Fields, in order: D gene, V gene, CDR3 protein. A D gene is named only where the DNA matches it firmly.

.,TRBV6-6,CASRHEETEAFF
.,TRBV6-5,CASSYGGGDTEAFF
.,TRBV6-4,CASRRGYNEQFF
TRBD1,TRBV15,CATSRDKTRGSENEQYF
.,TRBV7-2,CASSSDVSYEQYF
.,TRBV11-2,CASSPQRVEQFF
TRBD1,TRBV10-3,CAISGGGGNTF
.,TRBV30,CACFKRMTNSGYTF
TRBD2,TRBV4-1,CASSPTWSGGINEQFF
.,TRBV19,CASSPGLYEQYF
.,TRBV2,CASTGHVATQQFF
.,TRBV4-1,CASSPTMGGAPRVEQFF
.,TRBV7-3,CASSFRGGELFF
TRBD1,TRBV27,CASSRNRQGEGYTF
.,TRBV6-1,CASSGYGPGNTIYF
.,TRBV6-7,CASSQSPGYNYGYTF
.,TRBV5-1,CASSLESTSEAFF
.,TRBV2,CASSESNGLAKNIQYF
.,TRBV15,CATSREGGGVYEQYF
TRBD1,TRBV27,CASSFRGVDRGSYEQYF
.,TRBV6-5,CASRHPPGIRQPQHF
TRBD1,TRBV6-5,CASSLGTASSRETQYF
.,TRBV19,CATQTATSDTDTQYF
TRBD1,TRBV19,CASGRQGGGYTF
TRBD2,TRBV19,CASAGRVDEQYF
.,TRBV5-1,CASSVQPSTDTQYF
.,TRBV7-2,CASSQTRNTEAFF
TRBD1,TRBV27,CASRPGQLSSGANVLTF
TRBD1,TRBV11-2,CASSEGGQRYQPQHF
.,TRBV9,CASSYQGTKSTDTQYF
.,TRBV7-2,CASKAGGARETQYF
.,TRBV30,CAWSGGRLDEKLFF
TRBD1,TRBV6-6,CASSSGQSNYGYTF
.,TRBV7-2,CASSFAGSYNEQFF
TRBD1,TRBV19,CASSIRDRGRPTDTQYF
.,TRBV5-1,CASSSPNQGSYEQYF
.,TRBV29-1,CSVGRVGEKLFF
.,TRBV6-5,CASSYAGSSYNEQFF
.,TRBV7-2,CASSFNGAQETQYF
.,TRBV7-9,CASSLIGTDTQYF
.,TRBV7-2,CASSFFSRDTEAFF
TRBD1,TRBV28,CAASRGTGFGYTF
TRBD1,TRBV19,CASSGVPGQGARSTEAFF
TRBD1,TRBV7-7,CASSLRDSPTDTQYF
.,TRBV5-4,CASSLDRTTSYEQYF
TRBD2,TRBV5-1,CASSRATSGSTDMQYF
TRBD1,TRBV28,CASNRQGYTEAFF
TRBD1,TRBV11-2,CASSLADRSSTNTEAFF
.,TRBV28,CASQRRETQYF
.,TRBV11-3,CASSTYRGGTNLGGLFF
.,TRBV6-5,CASRADVKGYTF
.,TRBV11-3,CASSSSGIGKLFF
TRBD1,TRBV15,CATSRDYGTENYGYTF
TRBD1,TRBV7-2,CASSAGTGYYEQYF
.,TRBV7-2,CASSLIYSYNEQFF
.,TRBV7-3,CASSSVFGSYTF
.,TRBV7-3,CASSLSLQNTEAFF
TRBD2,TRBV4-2,CASSQEGPRTSGAIGSQFF